A single sample gave rise to the 3 T cell receptor beta chains below, sequenced in a study of T cells after posttransplantation cyclophosphamide. TCRdb's copy holds only in-frame clones and misses some; the assay was immunoSEQ multiplex PCR. The sample yields 15,000 to 20,000 clones, roughly 87% seen once. Methotrexate plus calcineurin inhibitor accompanied controls' myeloablative marrow transplants; sampling was 1 year later. The material was PBMCs, obtained after an allogeneic stem cell transplant with a calcineurin inhibitor and methotrexate. Every receptor here comes from a male patient aged 45 to 59 who received an allogeneic stem cell transplant from an unrelated donor, was CMV-positive, and had chronic GVHD only. A share of the T cells may be of graft donor origin.

The J gene is TRBJ2-1, the V gene TRBV7-9; 11 bases align to TRBD2. CDR1 and CDR2 (germline): SEHNR, FQNEAQ (reference sequence). The CDR3 extends over 15 amino acids. J lost 9 bases, V lost 4 bases, and 8 bases had no gene match. The CDR3 protein is CASSSTSGTFREQFF. The CDR3 coding sequence is TGTGCCAGCAGCTCGACTAGCGGGACCTTTCGTGAGCAGTTCTTC.

The chain combines TRBV4-2 with TRBJ1-2, with 9 bases matching TRBD1. CDR3 length: 16 residues. V was pared by 0 bases and J by 6 bases, with 8 bases of the junction left unmatched. Germline V gene data show CDR1 as LGHNA and CDR2 as YNFKEQ. CDR3 amino acids: CASSQDIGQGQDGYTF. The CDR3 nucleotides read TGTGCCAGCAGCCAAGATATCGGACAGGGGCAGGATGGCTACACCTTC.

V usage is TRBV7-6 and J usage is TRBJ2-1; TRBD2 matches at 16 bases. This CDR3 contains 20 residues. After removal of 6 bases from V and 7 bases from J, the junction contained 18 bases not matched to a gene. Germline lookup yields CDR1 SGHVS and CDR2 FNYEAQ. CDR3 coding DNA: TGTGCCAGCAGTCAGAGACCGGGACTAGCGGGAGGGCCTTGGAATAATGAGCAGTTCTTC. Protein sequence: CASSQRPGLAGGPWNNEQFF.